This T cell receptor beta chain was documented in a study of blood T cells in healthy people across ages. Study-level information: The template switching approach captured approximately one barcoded beta molecule for every two T cells.

Germline assignment: CDR1 SGHTA and CDR2 FQGNSA. The CDR3 covers 13 residues. The V and J ends lost 5 bases and 4 bases respectively, with 11 bases between them. Primers used in a second PCR of roughly 6 to 12 cycles were a sample-barcoded 5' primer and a J-beta primer mix. Each cDNA molecule, via a template-switch adaptor with 12 random nucleotides, was tagged. MiXCR, run by TCRdb on the 5' RACE reads, gives a single entry per CDR3 protein. The sample has hundreds of thousands of distinct CDR3 sequences; roughly 32% are singletons. There are many counts of this clonotype. J is TRBJ1-2 and V is TRBV7-2, with D unclear. The origin of this receptor is a woman older than 75 in good health. Input material: blood. The CDR3 bases are TGTGCCAGCAGCCCTCAGAGGGTCTATGGCTACACCTTC. Protein sequence: CASSPQRVYGYTF.